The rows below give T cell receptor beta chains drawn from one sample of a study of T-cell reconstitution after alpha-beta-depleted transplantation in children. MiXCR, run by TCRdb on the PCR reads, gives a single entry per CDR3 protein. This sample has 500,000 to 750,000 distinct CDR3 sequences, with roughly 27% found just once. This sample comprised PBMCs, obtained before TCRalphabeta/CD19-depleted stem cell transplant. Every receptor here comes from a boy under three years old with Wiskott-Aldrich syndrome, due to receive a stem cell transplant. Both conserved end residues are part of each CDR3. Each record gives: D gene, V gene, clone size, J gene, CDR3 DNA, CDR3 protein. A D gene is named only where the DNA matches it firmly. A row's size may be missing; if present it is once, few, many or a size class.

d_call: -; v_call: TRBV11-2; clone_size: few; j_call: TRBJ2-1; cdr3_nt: TGTGCCAGCAGCCCTCTTGGGGGAGGACCCTACAATGAGCAGTTCTTC; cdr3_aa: CASSPLGGGPYNEQFF
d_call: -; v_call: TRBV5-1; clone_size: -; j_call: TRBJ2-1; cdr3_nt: TGCGCCAGCAGCTTGGGACAGACAATTGAGCAGTTCTTC; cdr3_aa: CASSLGQTIEQFF
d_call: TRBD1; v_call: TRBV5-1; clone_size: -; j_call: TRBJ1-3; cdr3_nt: TGCGCCAGCAGCTGGGGACAGGATTACTCTGGAAACACCATATATTTT; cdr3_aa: CASSWGQDYSGNTIYF
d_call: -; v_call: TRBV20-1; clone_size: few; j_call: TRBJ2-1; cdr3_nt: TGCAGTGCTAGAGATCCCGCGTCGCGCAGACTCTACAATGAGCAGTTCTTC; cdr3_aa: CSARDPASRRLYNEQFF
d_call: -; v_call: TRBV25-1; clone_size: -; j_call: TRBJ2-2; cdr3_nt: TGTGCCAGCAGTGAATTTACCTCCACCGGGGAGCTGTTTTTT; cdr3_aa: CASSEFTSTGELFF
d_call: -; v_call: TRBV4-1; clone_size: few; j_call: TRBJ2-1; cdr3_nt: TGCGCCAGCAGCCAAGACTCGGGATACTCCTACAATGAGCAGTTCTTC; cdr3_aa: CASSQDSGYSYNEQFF
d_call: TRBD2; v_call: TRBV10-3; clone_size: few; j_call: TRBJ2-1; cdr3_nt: TGTGCCATCAGTGGGCTGGTAGGGACTAGCGGGAGGAGCTCCTACAATGAGCAGTTCTTC; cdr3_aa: CAISGLVGTSGRSSYNEQFF
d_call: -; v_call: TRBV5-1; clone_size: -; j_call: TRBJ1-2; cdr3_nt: TGCGCCAGCAGCTGGGCATCGGGGTTTGACTATGGCTACACCTTC; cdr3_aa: CASSWASGFDYGYTF
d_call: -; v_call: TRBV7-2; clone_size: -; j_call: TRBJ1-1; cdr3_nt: TGTGCCAGCAGCTTAGGCCCCTCCCGGGCTGAAGCTTTCTTT; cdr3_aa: CASSLGPSRAEAFF
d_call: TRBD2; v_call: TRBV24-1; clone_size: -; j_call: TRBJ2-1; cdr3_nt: TGTGCCACCAGTGATCCCTCTGATCCGACTAGCGGGCTACTCTACAATGAGCAGTTCTTC; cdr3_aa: CATSDPSDPTSGLLYNEQFF
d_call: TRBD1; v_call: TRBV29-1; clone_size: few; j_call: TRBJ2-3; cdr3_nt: TGCAGCGGCATCCCAAGACCGGGACAGGGGCAAGATACGCAGTATTTT; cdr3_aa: CSGIPRPGQGQDTQYF
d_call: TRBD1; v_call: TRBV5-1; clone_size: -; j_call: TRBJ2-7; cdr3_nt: TGCGCCAGCAGCTTGGTACGGGACAGGGAACACTACTACGAGCAGTACTTC; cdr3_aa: CASSLVRDREHYYEQYF
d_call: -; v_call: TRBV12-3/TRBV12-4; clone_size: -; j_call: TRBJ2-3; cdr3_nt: TGTGCCAGCAGATGGGGGAGCACAGATACGCAGTATTTT; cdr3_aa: CASRWGSTDTQYF
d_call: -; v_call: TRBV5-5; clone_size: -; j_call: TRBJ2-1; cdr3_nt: TGTGCCAGCAGCTTGGACGCGGGGATCTACAATGAGCAGTTCTTC; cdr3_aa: CASSLDAGIYNEQFF
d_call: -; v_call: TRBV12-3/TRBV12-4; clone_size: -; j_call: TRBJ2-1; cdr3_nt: TGTGCCAGCAGTTCCCTATGGCGGGGATCGAGTAGTACTAACTACAATGAGCAGTTCTTC; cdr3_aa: CASSSLWRGSSSTNYNEQFF
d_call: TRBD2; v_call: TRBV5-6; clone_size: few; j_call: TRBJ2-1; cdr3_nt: TGTGCCAGCAGCTTGGCCGGGGGAGGGGTCTCAACTTCCAATGAGCAGTTCTTC; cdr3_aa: CASSLAGGGVSTSNEQFF
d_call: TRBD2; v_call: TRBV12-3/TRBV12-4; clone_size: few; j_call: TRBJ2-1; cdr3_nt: TGTGCCAGCACCGGGACTAGCGGGAGGGCCTACAATGAGCAGTTCTTC; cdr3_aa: CASTGTSGRAYNEQFF
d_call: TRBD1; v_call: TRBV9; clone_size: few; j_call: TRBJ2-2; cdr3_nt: TGTGCCAGCAGCGTAACAGGGGGAACGACCGGGGAGCTGTTTTTT; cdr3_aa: CASSVTGGTTGELFF
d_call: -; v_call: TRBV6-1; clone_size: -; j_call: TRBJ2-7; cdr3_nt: TGTGCCAGCAACCCGCTTGGAGGTCCTTACGAGCAGTACTTC; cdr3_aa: CASNPLGGPYEQYF
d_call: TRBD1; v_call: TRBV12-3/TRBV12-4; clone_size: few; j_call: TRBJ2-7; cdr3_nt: TGTGCCAGCAGTTCCCTTGGGGGAGACAGGGGGCGAACCGAGCAGTACTTC; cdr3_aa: CASSSLGGDRGRTEQYF
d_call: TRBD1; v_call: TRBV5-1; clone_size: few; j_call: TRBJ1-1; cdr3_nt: TGCGCCAGCAGCGTGGGACAGGGAAGGACTGAAGCTTTCTTT; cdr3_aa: CASSVGQGRTEAFF
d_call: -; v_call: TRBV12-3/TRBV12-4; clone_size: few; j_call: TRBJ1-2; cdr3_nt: TGTGCCAGCAGTCCCGACAGTTTTCACTATGGCTACACCTTC; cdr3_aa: CASSPDSFHYGYTF
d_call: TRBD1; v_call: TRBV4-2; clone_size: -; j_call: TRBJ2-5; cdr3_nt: TGTGCCAGCAGCCAAACCACAGGGGGCGAGACCCAGTACTTC; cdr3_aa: CASSQTTGGETQYF
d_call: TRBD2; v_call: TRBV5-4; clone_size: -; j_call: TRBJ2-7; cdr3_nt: TGTGCCAGCGGAAGCGGGAGTGGGATGTACGAGCAGTACTTC; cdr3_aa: CASGSGSGMYEQYF
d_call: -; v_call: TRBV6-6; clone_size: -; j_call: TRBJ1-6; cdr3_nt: TGTGCCAGCAGTTACTCGGGGGACTCACCCCTCCACTTT; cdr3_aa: CASSYSGDSPLHF
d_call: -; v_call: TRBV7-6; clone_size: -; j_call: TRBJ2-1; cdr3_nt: TGTGCCAGCAGCTTAGCCCCCTCTAGCTCCTACAATGAGCAGTTCTTC; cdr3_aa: CASSLAPSSSYNEQFF
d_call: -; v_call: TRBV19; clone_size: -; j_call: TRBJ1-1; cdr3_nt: TGTGCCAGTAGTATGGGGGGAAAGGGTATGAACACTGAAGCTTTCTTT; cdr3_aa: CASSMGGKGMNTEAFF
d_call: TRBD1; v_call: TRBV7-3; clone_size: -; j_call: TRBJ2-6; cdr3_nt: TGTGCCAGCAGCCTAATTCCCGCGGGACAGGGAAATGGGGCCAACGTCCTGACTTTC; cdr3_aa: CASSLIPAGQGNGANVLTF
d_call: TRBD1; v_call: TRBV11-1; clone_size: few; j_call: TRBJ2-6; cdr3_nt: TGTGCCAGCAGCCAAGGGACAGGGGGCGTTGGGGCCAACGTCCTGACTTTC; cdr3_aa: CASSQGTGGVGANVLTF
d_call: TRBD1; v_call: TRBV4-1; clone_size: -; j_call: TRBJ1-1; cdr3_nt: TGCGCCAGCAGCCTATGGGACAGCCAGAACACTGAAGCTTTCTTT; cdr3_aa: CASSLWDSQNTEAFF
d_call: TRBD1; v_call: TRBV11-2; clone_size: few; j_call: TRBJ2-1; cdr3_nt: TGTGCCAGCAGCCTTATTCGCAGGGGGTTATCCTACAATGAGCAGTTCTTC; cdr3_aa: CASSLIRRGLSYNEQFF
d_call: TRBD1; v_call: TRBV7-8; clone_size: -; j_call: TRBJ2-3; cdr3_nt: TGTGCCAGCAGCTTAAGGGCTGGGGACAGCGTTTTACAGGGTACGCAGTATTTT; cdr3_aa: CASSLRAGDSVLQGTQYF
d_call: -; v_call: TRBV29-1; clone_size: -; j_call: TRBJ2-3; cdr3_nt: TGCACCGGGACCCTGGGAGATACGCAGTATTTT; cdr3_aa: CTGTLGDTQYF
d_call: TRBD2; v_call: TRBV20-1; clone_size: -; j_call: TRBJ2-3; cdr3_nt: TGCAGTGCTAGAGGAACAGCGGGAGTCGGAGATACGCAGTATTTT; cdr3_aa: CSARGTAGVGDTQYF
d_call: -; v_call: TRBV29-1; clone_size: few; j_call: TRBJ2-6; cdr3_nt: TGCAGCGCGAGGGATTCTGGGGCCAACGTCCTGACTTTC; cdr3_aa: CSARDSGANVLTF
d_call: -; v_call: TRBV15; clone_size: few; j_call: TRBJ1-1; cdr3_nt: TGTGCCACCAGCAGAGATCATGGGACTGAAGCTTTCTTT; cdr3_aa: CATSRDHGTEAFF
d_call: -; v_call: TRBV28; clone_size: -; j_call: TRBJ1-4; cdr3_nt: TGTGCCAGCAGTTTTTGTCTGGCTGCAACTAATGAAAAACTGTTTTTT; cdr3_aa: CASSFCLAATNEKLFF
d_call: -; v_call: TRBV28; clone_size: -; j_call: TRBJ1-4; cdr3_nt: TGTGCCAGCAGTTCTTCCCCACCTACTACGGGAACTAATGAAAAACTGTTTTTT; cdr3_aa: CASSSSPPTTGTNEKLFF
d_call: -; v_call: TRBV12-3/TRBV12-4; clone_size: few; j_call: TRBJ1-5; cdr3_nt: TGTGCCAGCAGTGCCACAGGGAATCAGCCCCAGCATTTT; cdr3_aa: CASSATGNQPQHF
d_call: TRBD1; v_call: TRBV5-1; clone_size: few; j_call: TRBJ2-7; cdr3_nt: TGCGCCAGCAGCTTTAGGCCCGGGACAGGGGCCTACGAGCAGTACTTC; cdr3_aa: CASSFRPGTGAYEQYF
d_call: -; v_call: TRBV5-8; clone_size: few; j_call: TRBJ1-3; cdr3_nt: TGTGCCAGCAGCTTGGAGGGCCGATTCTCTGGAAACACCATATATTTT; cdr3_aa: CASSLEGRFSGNTIYF
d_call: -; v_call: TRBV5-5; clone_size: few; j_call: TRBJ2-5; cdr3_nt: TGTGCCAGCAGCGTACAGGGTAGTCAAGAGACCCAGTACTTC; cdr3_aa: CASSVQGSQETQYF
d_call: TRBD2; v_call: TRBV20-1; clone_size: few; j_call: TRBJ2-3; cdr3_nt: TGCAGTGCCCCGACTAGCGGCACAGATACGCAGTATTTT; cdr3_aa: CSAPTSGTDTQYF
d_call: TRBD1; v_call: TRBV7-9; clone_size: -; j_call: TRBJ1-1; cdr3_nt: TGTGCCAGCAGCTCCCCCGACAGGGGCGTCACTGAAGCTTTCTTT; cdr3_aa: CASSSPDRGVTEAFF
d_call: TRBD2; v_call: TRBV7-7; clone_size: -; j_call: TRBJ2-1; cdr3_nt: TGTGCCAGCAGCTGGACTAGCAACGGTGAGCAGTTCTTC; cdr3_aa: CASSWTSNGEQFF
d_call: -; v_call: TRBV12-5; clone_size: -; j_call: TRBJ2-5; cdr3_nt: TGTGCTAGTGGTTTGGTACTTATGACAGGGAGGACGGAGACCCAGTACTTC; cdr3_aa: CASGLVLMTGRTETQYF
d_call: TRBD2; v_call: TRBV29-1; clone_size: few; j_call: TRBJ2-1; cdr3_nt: TGCAGCGTTGTAGGACTAGCGGGTTACAATGAGCAGTTCTTC; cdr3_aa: CSVVGLAGYNEQFF
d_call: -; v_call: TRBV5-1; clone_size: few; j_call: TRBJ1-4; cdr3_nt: TGCGCCAGCAGCCCGAGGAGGGCAACTAATGAAAAACTGTTTTTT; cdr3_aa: CASSPRRATNEKLFF
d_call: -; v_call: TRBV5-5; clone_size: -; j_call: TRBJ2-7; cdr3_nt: TGTGCCAGCAGCGGCCGGGACCGGTACTACGAGCAGTACTTC; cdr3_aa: CASSGRDRYYEQYF
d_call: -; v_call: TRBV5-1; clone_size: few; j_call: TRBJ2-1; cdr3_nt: TGCGCCAGCAGCTTGGTCAGCCTAGCCTCCTACAATGAGCAGTTCTTC; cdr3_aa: CASSLVSLASYNEQFF
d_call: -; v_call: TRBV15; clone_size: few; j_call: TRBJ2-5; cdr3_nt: TGTGCCACCAGCGGAGTGGGGCAAGAGACCCAGTACTTC; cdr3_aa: CATSGVGQETQYF
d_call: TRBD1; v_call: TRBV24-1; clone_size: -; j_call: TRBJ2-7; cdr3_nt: TGTGCCACCAGAGGACAGGGGTTCTACGAGCAGTACTTC; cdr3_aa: CATRGQGFYEQYF
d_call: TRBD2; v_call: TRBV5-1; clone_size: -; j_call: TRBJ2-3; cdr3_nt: TGCGCCAGCAGCAGTGGTAGCGGGTTCACAGATACGCAGTATTTT; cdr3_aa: CASSSGSGFTDTQYF
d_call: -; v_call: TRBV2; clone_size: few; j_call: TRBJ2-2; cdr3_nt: TGTGCCAGCAGTGACAGGGGAGGGGACACCGGGGAGCTGTTTTTT; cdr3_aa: CASSDRGGDTGELFF
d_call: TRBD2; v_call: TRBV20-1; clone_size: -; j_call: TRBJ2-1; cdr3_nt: TGCAGTGCTTGTTCGACTAGCGGGTGTTACAATGAGCAGTTCTTC; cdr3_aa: CSACSTSGCYNEQFF